The 12 T cell receptor beta chains reported below all come from one sample, sequenced in a study of blood T cell repertoires in COVID-19. Generated by immunoSEQ multiplex PCR, the TCRdb table keeps only in-frame clones and is missing some. The profile covers 200,000 to 300,000 clones, with around four fifths appearing a single time and 4.2% taken by the ten largest. Sample: peripheral blood. These receptors originate from a man in his sixties with acute or convalescent COVID-19.

The chain carries TRBV4-3 and TRBJ2-7; 8 bases map to TRBD2. The CDR3 spans 15 residues. The trim removed 1 base at V and 9 bases at J, leaving 11 bases unmatched. In germline, CDR1 is LGHNA, CDR2 YSLEER. The CDR3 nucleotides read TGCGCCAGCAGCCAAGGGAAACAGCGGGAGTTTCCGCAGTACTTC. It yields the protein CASSQGKQREFPQYF.

This chain joins TRBV7-9 and TRBJ1-2; 11 bases align to TRBD1. V was clipped by 0 bases and J by 8 bases; unmatched bases: 8. CDR1 is SEHNR, CDR2 FQNEAQ, per germline (reference sequence). The CDR3 totals 16 residues. This CDR3 is CASSLAGTGGKGGYTF. CDR3 bases: TGTGCCAGCAGCTTAGCGGGGACAGGGGGAAAAGGCGGCTACACCTTC. Full variable domain (remainder filled in from reference TRBV7-9 and TRBJ1-2): DTGVSQNPRHKITKRGQNVTFRCDPISEHNRLYWYRQTLGQGPEFLTYFQNEAQLEKSRLLSDRFSAERPKGSFSTLEIQRTEQGDSAMYLCASSLAGTGGKGGYTFGSGTRLTVV.

The chain couples TRBV27 to TRBJ2-7; TRBD1 aligns across 8 bases. V shed 4 bases, J shed 5 bases, and the junction held 7 bases outside the gene matches. This CDR3 has 14 amino acids. The germline V gene has CDR1 MNHEY and CDR2 SMNVEV (reference sequence). Here the CDR3 DNA reads TGTGCCAGCAGTTCACAGGGGGTCCCCCACGAGCAGTACTTC. Its protein is CASSSQGVPHEQYF.

The rearrangement uses TRBV10-3 and TRBJ1-5; D gene ambiguous. V dropped 8 bases and J dropped 3 bases, with 11 bases sitting between them. The CDR3 sequence is 13 residues long. The germline V gene encodes CDR1 ENHRY and CDR2 SYGVKD. CDR3 sequence: CAIGGSFNQPQHF. The DNA for the CDR3 is TGTGCCATCGGCGGCAGTTTCAATCAGCCCCAGCATTTT.

V gene TRBV28 combines with J gene TRBJ1-5, with 10 bases identical to TRBD1. The J segment lost 5 bases and the V segment lost 6 bases, leaving 7 bases of the junction unmatched. Germline CDR1 is MDHEN and CDR2 is SYDVKM. This CDR3 is built from 15 residues. Written as DNA, the CDR3 is TGTGCCAGCAGCCCTCAGGGACAGGGGTATCAGCCCCAGCATTTT. Amino acids: CASSPQGQGYQPQHF.

This clone was observed a few times. The chain has TRBV28 and TRBJ1-5; D is unclear. The CDR3 sequence is 14 residues long. The V and J ends lost 7 bases and 3 bases respectively, with 13 bases between them. Germline CDR1 is MDHEN and CDR2 is SYDVKM. CDR3 residues: CASNGRPINQPQHF. The CDR3, as DNA: TGTGCCAGCAACGGCAGGCCGATCAATCAGCCCCAGCATTTT.

This sequence joins TRBV25-1 and TRBJ1-2; possibly TRBD1 for D (6 bases). The germline CDR1 and CDR2 sequences are MGHDK and SYGVNS. Trimming took 5 bases from V and 8 from J, leaving 12 bases between them. This CDR3 has 12 residues. The CDR3 DNA is TGTGCCAGCAGTTTGGGGGCTGGGGGCTACACCTTC. It encodes CASSLGAGGYTF.

CDR3 DNA sequence: TGCGCCAGCAGCCAAGGGGGAGGTGGACGCACAGATACGCAGTATTTT. It specifies CASSQGGGGRTDTQYF. The chain is built from TRBV4-3 and TRBJ2-3, with a weak D call TRBD2 (6 bases). The CDR3 runs 16 residues. Trimming removed 1 base at V and 1 base at J, with 12 bases between. The germline V gene has CDR1 LGHNA and CDR2 YSLEER.

The chain is built from TRBV5-1 and TRBJ2-2, with 8 positions matching TRBD1. The CDR3 consists of 16 residues. V dropped 0 bases and J dropped 4; count of bases not matched to a gene: 5. Germline V gene lookup returns CDR1 SGHRS and CDR2 YFSETQ. The CDR3 nucleotides are TGCGCCAGCAGCTTGGTCAGGGGGCCGGTCACCGGGGAGCTGTTTTTT. It yields the protein CASSLVRGPVTGELFF.

The rearrangement links TRBV5-1 to TRBJ2-7; 9 positions match TRBD2. Trimming took 4 bases from V and 1 from J; bases not matched to a gene: 3. Germline CDR1 and CDR2: SGHRS and YFSETQ. This CDR3 has 14 residues. The CDR3 DNA is TGCGCCAGCAGCCGACTAGCGGAATCCTACGAGCAGTACTTC. It codes for CASSRLAESYEQYF. The complete variable domain, with remaining parts taken from reference TRBV5-1 and TRBJ2-7, reads KAGVTQTPRYLIKTRGQQVTLSCSPISGHRSVSWYQQTPGQGLQFLFEYFSETQRNKGNFPGRFSGRQFSNSRSEMNVSTLELGDSALYLCASSRLAESYEQYFGPGTRLTVT.

The rearrangement joins TRBV6-5 to TRBJ2-5; 11 nucleotides match TRBD2. Trimming at V came to 3 bases and at J to 4 bases, leaving 4 bases not matched to a gene. Germline CDR1 MNHEY, CDR2 SVGAGI. The CDR3 spans 15 residues. CDR3 sequence (DNA): TGTGCCAGCAGTTATACTAGCGGGGGTGGAGAGACCCAGTACTTC. It encodes CASSYTSGGGETQYF.

The chain is built from TRBV9 and TRBJ2-7, with 8 bases lining up with TRBD1. This CDR3 has 15 residues. Germline V gives CDR1 SGDLS, CDR2 YYNGEE. Trimming took 0 bases from V and 0 from J; bases not matched to a gene: 2. For the CDR3, the DNA is TGTGCCAGCAGCGTAGCCGGGACAGGCTCCTACGAGCAGTACTTC. It translates to CASSVAGTGSYEQYF.